This TCR beta chain was recorded in a study of blood T cell repertoires in COVID-19. Looking at the study overall: Sites across the United States, Italy and Spain contributed samples from acute and convalescent COVID-19.

CDR3 length: 15 amino acids. Trimming removed 5 bases at V and 2 bases at J, with 15 bases between. From germline, CDR1 is LNHDA and CDR2 SQIVND (reference sequence). This clone appeared a few times. The repertoire was sequenced with immunoSEQ multiplex PCR; TCRdb's copy has only in-frame clones and lacks some. The sample records 210,000 or so clones, roughly 80% being singletons. The TCR originated in a woman aged 80 or older with acute or convalescent COVID-19. The material sequenced was peripheral blood. The chain uses TRBV19 and TRBJ1-2; a weak D match, TRBD1 (6 bases). The CDR3 loop is CASSSPRDTNYGYTF. CDR3 bases: TGTGCCAGTAGTTCTCCCCGGGACACCAACTATGGCTACACCTTC.